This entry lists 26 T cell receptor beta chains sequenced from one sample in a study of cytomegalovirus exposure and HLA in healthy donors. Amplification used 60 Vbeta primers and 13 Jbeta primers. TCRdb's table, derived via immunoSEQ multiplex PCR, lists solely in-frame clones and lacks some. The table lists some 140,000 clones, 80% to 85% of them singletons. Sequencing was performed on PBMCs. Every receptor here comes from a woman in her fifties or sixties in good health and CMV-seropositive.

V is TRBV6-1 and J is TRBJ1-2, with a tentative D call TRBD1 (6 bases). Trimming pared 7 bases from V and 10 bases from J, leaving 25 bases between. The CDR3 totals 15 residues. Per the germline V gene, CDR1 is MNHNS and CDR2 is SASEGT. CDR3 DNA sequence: TGTGCCAGCATTACCAACCCGGACAGAATGCCTTTCTACACCTTC. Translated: CASITNPDRMPFYTF.

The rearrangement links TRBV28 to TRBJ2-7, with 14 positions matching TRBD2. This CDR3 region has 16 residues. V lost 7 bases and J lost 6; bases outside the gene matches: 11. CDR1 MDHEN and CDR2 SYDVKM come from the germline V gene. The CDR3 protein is CASTNFPGLAGVEQYF. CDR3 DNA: TGTGCCAGCACCAATTTTCCGGGACTAGCGGGAGTCGAGCAGTACTTC.

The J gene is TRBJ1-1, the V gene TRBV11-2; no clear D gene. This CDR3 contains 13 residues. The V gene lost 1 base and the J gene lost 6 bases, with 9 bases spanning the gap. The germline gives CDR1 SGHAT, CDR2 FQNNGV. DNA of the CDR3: TGTGCCAGCAGCTTAGTAGGTGAGGCTGAAGCTTTCTTT. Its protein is CASSLVGEAEAFF.

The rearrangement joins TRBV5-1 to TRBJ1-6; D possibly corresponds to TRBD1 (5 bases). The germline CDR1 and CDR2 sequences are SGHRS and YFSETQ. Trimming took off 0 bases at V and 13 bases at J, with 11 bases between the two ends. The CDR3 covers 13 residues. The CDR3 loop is CASSLGSRAPLHF. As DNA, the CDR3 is TGCGCCAGCAGCTTGGGCTCCAGGGCGCCCCTCCACTTT.

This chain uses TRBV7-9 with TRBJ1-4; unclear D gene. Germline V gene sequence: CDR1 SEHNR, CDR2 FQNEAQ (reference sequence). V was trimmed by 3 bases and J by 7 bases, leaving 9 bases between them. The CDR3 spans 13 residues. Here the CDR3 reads CASSLASAEKLFF. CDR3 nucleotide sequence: TGTGCCAGCAGCTTGGCCAGCGCTGAAAAACTGTTTTTT.

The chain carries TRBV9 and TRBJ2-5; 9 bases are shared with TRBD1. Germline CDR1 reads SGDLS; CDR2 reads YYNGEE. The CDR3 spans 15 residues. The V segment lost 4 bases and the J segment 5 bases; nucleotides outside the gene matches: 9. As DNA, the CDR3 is TGTGCCAGCAGCTCCGGGACAGGGAGAACGGAGACCCAGTACTTC. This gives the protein CASSSGTGRTETQYF.

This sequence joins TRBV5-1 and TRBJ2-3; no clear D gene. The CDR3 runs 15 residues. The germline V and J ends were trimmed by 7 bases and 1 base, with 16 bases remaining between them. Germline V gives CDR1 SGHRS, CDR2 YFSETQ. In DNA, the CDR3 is TGCGCCAGCCTTCTCGGAACGGGTGGCACAGATACGCAGTATTTT. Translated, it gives CASLLGTGGTDTQYF. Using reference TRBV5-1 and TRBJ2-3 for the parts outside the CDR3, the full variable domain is KAGVTQTPRYLIKTRGQQVTLSCSPISGHRSVSWYQQTPGQGLQFLFEYFSETQRNKGNFPGRFSGRQFSNSRSEMNVSTLELGDSALYLCASLLGTGGTDTQYFGPGTRLTVL.

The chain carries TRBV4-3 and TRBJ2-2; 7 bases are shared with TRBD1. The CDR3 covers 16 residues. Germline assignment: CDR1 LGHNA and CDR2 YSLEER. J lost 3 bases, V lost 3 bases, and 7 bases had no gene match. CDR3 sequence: CASSQTTGPDTGELFF. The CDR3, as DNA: TGCGCCAGCAGCCAGACGACAGGGCCTGACACCGGGGAGCTGTTTTTT.

The CDR3 coding sequence is TGCGCCAGCAGCTACCACCGGGACAGGGATCATGAGCAGTTCTTC. Its translation is CASSYHRDRDHEQFF. This sequence joins TRBV5-1 and TRBJ2-1; 9 nucleotides align to TRBD1. The CDR3 extends over 15 amino acids. V shed 3 bases and J 8 bases; nucleotides not matched to a gene: 9. Germline V lookup: CDR1 SGHRS, CDR2 YFSETQ.

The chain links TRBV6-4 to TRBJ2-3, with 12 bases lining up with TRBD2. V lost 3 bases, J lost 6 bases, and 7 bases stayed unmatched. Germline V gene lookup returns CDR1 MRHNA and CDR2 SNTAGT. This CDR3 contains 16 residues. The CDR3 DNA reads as TGTGCCAGCAGTGATTCTTGGACTAGCGGGATGGATACGCAGTATTTT. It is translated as CASSDSWTSGMDTQYF.

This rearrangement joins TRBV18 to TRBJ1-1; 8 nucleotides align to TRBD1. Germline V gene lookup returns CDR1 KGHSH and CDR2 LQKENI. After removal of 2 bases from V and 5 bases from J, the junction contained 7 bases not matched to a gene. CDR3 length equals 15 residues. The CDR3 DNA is TGTGCCAGCTCACCAGGTAGACAGGGGAGGACTGAAGCTTTCTTT. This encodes CASSPGRQGRTEAFF.

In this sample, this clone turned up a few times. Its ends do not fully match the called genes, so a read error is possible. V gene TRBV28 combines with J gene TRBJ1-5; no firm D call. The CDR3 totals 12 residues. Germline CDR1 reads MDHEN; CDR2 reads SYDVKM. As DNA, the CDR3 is TGTGCCAGCAGTTTCATTAGCTTTGGGTTAGATTTT. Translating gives CASSFISFGLDF.

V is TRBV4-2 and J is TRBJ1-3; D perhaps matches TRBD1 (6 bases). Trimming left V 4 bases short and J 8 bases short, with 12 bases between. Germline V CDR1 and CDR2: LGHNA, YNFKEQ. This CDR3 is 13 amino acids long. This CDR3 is CASSLQGRDTIYF. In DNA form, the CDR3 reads TGTGCCAGCAGCCTACAGGGTAGGGACACCATATATTTT.

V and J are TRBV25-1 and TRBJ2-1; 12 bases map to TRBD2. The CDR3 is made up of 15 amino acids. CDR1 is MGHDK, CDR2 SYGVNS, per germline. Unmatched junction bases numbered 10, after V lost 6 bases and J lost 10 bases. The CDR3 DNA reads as TGTGCCAGCAGCCCGACTAGCGGGAGATCATGGGAGCAGTTCTTC. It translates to CASSPTSGRSWEQFF.

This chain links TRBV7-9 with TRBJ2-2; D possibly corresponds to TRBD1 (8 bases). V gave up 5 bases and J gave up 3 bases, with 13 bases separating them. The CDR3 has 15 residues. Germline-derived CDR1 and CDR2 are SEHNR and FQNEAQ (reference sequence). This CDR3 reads CASSPQGGYTGELFF. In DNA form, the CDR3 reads TGTGCCAGCAGCCCACAGGGGGGGTACACCGGGGAGCTGTTTTTT.

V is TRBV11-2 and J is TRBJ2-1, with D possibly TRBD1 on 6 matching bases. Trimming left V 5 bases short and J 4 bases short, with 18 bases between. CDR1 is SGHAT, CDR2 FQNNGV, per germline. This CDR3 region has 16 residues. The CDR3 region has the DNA TGTGCCAGCAGCAAATTGTCGGGACAAGAGTACAATGAGCAGTTCTTC. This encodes CASSKLSGQEYNEQFF.

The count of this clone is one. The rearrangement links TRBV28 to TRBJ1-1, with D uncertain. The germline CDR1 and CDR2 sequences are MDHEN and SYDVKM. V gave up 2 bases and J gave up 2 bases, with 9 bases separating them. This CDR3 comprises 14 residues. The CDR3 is CASSLAGENTEAFF. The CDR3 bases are TGTGCCAGCAGTTTAGCGGGTGAAAACACTGAAGCTTTCTTT.

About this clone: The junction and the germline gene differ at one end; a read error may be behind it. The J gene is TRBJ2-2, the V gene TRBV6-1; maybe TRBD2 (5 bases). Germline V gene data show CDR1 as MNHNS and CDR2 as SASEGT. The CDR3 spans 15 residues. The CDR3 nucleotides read TGTGCCAGCAGTGAATCCATTTTGGGCACCGGGGAGCTGTCTTTT. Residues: CASSESILGTGELSF.

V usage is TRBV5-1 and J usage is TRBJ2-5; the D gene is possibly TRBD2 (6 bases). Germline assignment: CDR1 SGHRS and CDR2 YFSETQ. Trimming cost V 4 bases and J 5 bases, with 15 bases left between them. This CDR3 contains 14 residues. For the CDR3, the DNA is TGCGCCAGCAGCCCCAGGGCCGGAGGGGAGACCCAGTACTTC. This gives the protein CASSPRAGGETQYF.

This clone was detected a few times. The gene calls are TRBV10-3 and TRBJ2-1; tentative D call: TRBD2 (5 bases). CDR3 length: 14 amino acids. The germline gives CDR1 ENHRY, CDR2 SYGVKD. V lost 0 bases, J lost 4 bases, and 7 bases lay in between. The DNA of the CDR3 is TGTGCCATCAGTGAGTCGGAGGATTACAATGAGCAGTTCTTC. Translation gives CAISESEDYNEQFF.

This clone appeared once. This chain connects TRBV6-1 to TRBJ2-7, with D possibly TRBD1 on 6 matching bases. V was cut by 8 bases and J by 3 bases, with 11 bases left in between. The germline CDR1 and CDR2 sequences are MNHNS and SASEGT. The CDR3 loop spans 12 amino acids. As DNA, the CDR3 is TGTGCCAGCTCCCAGGGGCTCTACGAGCAGTACTTC. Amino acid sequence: CASSQGLYEQYF.

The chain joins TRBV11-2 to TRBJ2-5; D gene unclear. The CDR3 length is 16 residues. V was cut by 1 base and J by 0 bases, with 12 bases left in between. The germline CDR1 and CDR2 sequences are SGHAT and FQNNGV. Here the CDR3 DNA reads TGTGCCAGCAGCTTAGGGAGTCGCTGGTACCAAGAGACCCAGTACTTC. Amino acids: CASSLGSRWYQETQYF.

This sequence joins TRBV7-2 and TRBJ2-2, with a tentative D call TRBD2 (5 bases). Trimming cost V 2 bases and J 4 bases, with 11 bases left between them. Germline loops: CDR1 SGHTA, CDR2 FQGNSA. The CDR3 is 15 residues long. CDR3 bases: TGTGCCAGCAGCTTATATCGGGGAGTCACCGGGGAGCTGTTTTTT. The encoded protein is CASSLYRGVTGELFF.

Here the CDR3 reads CASNFQGGSYNEQFF. CDR3 nucleotide sequence: TGTGCCAGCAACTTCCAGGGGGGCTCCTACAATGAGCAGTTCTTC. V gene TRBV13 combines with J gene TRBJ2-1, with D maybe TRBD1 (7 bases). The CDR3 totals 15 residues. Germline assignment: CDR1 PRHDT and CDR2 FYEKMQ (reference sequence). V lost 7 bases and J lost 0, with 13 bases in between.

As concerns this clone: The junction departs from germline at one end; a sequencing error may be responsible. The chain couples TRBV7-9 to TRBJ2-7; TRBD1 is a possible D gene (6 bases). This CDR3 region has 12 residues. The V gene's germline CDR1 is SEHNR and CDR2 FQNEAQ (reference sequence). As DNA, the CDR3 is TGTTCCAGCACCCAACAGGGCTACGAGCAGTACTTC. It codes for CSSTQQGYEQYF.

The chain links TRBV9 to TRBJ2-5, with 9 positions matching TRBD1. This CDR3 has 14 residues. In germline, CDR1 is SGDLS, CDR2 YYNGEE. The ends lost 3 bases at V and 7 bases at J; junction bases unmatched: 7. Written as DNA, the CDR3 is TGTGCCAGCAGCGGGGGACAGGGTGCACGGACCCAGTACTTC. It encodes CASSGGQGARTQYF.